This T cell receptor beta chain comes out of a study of T cell responses to AZD1222 COVID-19 vaccine. Worth noting for this clone: What it recognizes is unknown.

Clones were read by immunoSEQ multiplex PCR, and TCRdb kept only the in-frame ones, dropping some. In the table there are some 140,000 clones, around 93% of which are singletons. The germline V gene encodes CDR1 MDHEN and CDR2 SYDVKM. This CDR3 spans 15 amino acids. The ends were cut back, 5 bases at V and 5 bases at J, with 18 bases in the middle. General observations from the study: Vaccine-related CD4 TCRs covered spike, predominating at 160-218 and 743-854. Sampled repertoires all dated from after the peak T cell response. Females made up more of the donors, who were largely white British, and clonal diversity may have come out too low. Unmutated variant regions reportedly attract nearly half of all spike-specific TCRs.

The chain carries TRBV28 and TRBJ1-2; D is ambiguous. The specimen was peripheral blood, collected on day 0 of AZD1222 vaccination. The TCR originated in an adult in good health. Written as DNA, the CDR3 is TGTGCCAGCAGTCCCATTGAGAACGGGATTTATGGCTACACCTTC. Translated, it gives CASSPIENGIYGYTF.